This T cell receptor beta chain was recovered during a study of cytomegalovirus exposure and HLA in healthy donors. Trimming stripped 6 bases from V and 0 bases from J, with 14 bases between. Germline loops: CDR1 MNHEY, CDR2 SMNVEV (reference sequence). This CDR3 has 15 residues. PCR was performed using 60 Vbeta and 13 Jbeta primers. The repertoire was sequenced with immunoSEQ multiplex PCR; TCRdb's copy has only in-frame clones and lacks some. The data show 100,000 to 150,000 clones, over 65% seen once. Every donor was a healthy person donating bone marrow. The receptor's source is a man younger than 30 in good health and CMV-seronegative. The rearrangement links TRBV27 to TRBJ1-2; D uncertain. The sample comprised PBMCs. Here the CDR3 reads CASSLTIRANYGYTF. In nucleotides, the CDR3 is TGTGCCAGCAGCCTGACTATTAGAGCTAACTATGGCTACACCTTC.